This T cell receptor (beta chain) was profiled in a study of blood T cell repertoires in COVID-19. The CDR3 loop spans 14 amino acids. Trimming shortened V by 4 bases and J by 1 base, and 8 bases separated the two germline ends. Germline-derived CDR1 and CDR2 are LNHDA and SQIVND (reference sequence). Authors' data handling: Reference gene primer amplification yielded estimated nucleated cell counts. The assay was immunoSEQ multiplex PCR, and TCRdb's table has in-frame clones only and misses some. Clone size and V and J calls were adopted from that table, with D and trimming inferred from the DNA. The data contain about 110,000 clones, roughly 84% of them singletons.

The source of this sequence is a human donor in a cohort sampled during active COVID-19. Sequencing used peripheral blood. The chain is built from TRBV19 and TRBJ1-5, with D perhaps TRBD1 (6 bases). The CDR3 nucleotides read TGTGCCAGTAGTAACAGGGAAAGCAATCAGCCCCAGCATTTT. Translating it yields CASSNRESNQPQHF.